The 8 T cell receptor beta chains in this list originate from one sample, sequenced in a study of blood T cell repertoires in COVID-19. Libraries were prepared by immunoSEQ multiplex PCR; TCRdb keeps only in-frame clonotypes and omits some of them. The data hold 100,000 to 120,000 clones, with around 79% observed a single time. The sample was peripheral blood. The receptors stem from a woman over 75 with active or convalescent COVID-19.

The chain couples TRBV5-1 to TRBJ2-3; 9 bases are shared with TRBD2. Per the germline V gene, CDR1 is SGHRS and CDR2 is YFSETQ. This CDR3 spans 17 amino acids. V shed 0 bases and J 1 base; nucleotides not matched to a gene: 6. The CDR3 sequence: CASSLARLAAGTDTQYF. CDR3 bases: TGCGCCAGCAGCTTGGCAAGACTAGCGGCTGGCACAGATACGCAGTATTTT. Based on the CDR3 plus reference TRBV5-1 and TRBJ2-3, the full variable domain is KAGVTQTPRYLIKTRGQQVTLSCSPISGHRSVSWYQQTPGQGLQFLFEYFSETQRNKGNFPGRFSGRQFSNSRSEMNVSTLELGDSALYLCASSLARLAAGTDTQYFGPGTRLTVL.

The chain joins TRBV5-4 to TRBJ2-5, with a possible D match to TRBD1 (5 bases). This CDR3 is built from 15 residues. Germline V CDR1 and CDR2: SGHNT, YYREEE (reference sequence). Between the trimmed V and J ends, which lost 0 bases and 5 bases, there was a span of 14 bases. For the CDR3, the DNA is TGTGCCAGCAGCTTGGTTCCCAACAGGCGGGAGACCCAGTACTTC. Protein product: CASSLVPNRRETQYF.

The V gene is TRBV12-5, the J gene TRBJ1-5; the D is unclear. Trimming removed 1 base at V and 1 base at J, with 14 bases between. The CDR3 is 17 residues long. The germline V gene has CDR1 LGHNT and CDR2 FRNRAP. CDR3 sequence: CASGLAGPRGSNQPQHF. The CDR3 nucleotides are TGTGCTAGTGGTTTGGCGGGCCCACGAGGGAGCAATCAGCCCCAGCATTTT.

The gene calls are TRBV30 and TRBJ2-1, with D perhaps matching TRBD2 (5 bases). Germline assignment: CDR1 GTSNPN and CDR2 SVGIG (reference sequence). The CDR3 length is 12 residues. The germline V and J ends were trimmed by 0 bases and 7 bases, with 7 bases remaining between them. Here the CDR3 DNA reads TGTGCCTGGAGTGTACGAGGGAATGAGCAGTTCTTC. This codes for CAWSVRGNEQFF.

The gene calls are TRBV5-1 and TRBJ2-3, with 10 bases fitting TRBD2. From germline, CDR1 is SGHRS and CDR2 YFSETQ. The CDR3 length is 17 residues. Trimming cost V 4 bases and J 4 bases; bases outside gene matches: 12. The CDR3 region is CASSPRLAGDEADTQYF. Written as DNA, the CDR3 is TGCGCCAGCAGCCCCCGGCTAGCGGGAGATGAGGCAGATACGCAGTATTTT.

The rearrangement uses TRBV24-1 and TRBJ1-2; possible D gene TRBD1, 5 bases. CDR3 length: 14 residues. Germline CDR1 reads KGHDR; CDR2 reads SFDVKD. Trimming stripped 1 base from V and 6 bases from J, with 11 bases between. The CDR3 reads CATSDLAGLDGYTF. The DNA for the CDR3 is TGTGCCACCAGTGATTTAGCAGGGTTGGATGGCTACACCTTC.

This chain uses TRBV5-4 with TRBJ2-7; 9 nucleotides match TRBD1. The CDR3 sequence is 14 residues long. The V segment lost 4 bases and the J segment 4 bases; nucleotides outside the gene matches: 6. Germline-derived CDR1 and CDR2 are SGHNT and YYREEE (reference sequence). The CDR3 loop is CASSLTGGTYEQYF. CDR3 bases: TGTGCCAGCAGCCTTACAGGGGGCACATACGAGCAGTACTTC.

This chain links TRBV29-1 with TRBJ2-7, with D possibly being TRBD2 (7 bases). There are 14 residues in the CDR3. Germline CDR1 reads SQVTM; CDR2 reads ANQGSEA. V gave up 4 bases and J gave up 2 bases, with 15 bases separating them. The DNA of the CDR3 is TGCAGCGTTGCCCTAAGGGGGGGAACCTACGAGCAGTACTTC. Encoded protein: CSVALRGGTYEQYF.